This entry is about one T cell receptor beta chain. Its antigen is currently unknown. V was pared by 6 bases and J by 4 bases, with 9 bases of the junction left unmatched. CDR3 length: 14 residues. The germline gives CDR1 DFQATT, CDR2 SNEGSKA (reference sequence). The sample belongs to a study of response to subunit inactivated influenza vaccine. General study results and limits: Each seasonal influenza vaccination recruits few new T cells, the authors suggested.

Via MiXCR, TCRdb re-called the RT-PCR reads, giving one row per CDR3 protein. In the table there are around 470,000 distinct CDR3 sequences, 6% to 9% of which are singletons. Here the sequenced sample was PBMCs from blood, taken 23 to 25 months after vaccination. The receptor comes from a man aged 50-75 years who received an inactivated influenza vaccine. The chain employs TRBV20-1 and TRBJ2-5; TRBD2 matches at 9 bases. CDR3 sequence: CSAPRRGGLETQYF. The CDR3 DNA reads TGCAGTGCCCCCCGGCGGGGGGGCCTAGAGACCCAGTACTTC.